The entry below gives a single TCR beta chain sequence along with its context. Its antigen remains unknown. This record comes from a study of STAT3 mutations in large granular lymphocyte leukemia. Sequencing used immunoSEQ multiplex PCR; TCRdb keeps in-frame clones, though not all of them. This sample has roughly 14,000 clones; more than 75% occur once, and the top ten carry around a third. The germline CDR1 and CDR2 sequences are LNHDA and SQIVND (reference sequence). This CDR3 has 12 amino acids. The germline V and J ends were trimmed by 5 bases and 6 bases, with 11 bases remaining between them. Study-level results: At least one immunodominant TCR beta clonotype appeared in every T-cell large granular lymphocyte leukemia patient. TCR clonotype switching after therapy occurred in about 30% of the 18 patients.

The chain carries TRBV19 and TRBJ2-7; tentative D call: TRBD2 (5 bases). This sequence was found in a man aged 35-49 years with T-cell large granular lymphocyte leukemia. Some clones in this sample may be carry-over from other donors' samples. The source material was peripheral blood mononuclear cells. The CDR3 DNA reads TGTGCCAGTAGTCTCGGGATAGGCGAGCAGTACTTC. Translation: CASSLGIGEQYF.